Given below is one T cell receptor beta chain in context. Its specificity is not known. The sample comes from a study of identical twins. Broader study findings: Excess sharing between twins was weaker in beta out-of-frame sequences.

TCRdb reanalysed the 5' RACE reads using MiXCR and keeps one entry per CDR3 protein. Here the sample spans hundreds of thousands of distinct CDR3 sequences, 18% being singletons. This CDR3 region has 14 residues. Between the trimmed V and J ends, which lost 6 bases and 4 bases, there was a span of 12 bases. This same sample was also taken into another study, of T cells expressing NK-cell markers.

The sample taken for sequencing was PBMCs. The chain employs TRBV12-3 or TRBV12-4 and TRBJ1-4, with D possibly being TRBD1 (6 bases). The receptor comes from a woman younger than 30 in good health. CDR3 in amino acids: CASRPGANNEKLFF. In DNA form, the CDR3 reads TGTGCCAGCAGACCAGGGGCCAATAATGAAAAACTGTTTTTT.